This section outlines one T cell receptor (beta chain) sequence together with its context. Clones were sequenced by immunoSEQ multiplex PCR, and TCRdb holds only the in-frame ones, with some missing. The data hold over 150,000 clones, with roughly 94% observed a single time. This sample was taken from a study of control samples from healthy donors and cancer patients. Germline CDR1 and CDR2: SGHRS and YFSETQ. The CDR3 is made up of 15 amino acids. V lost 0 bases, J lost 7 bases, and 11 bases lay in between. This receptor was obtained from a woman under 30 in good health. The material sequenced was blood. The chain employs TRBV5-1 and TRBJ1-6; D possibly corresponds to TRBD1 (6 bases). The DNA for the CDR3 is TGCGCCAGCAGCTTGGGCCAACAGGGAAATTCACCCCTCCACTTT. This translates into CASSLGQQGNSPLHF.